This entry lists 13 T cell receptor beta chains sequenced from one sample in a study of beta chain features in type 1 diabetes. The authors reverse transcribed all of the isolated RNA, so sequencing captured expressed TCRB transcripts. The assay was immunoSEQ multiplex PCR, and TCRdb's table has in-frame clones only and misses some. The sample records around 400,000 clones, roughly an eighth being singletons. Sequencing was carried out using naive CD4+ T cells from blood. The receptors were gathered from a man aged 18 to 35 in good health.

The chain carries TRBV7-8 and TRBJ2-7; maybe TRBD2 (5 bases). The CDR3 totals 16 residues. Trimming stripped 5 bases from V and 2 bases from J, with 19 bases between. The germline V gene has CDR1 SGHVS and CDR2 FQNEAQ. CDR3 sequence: CASSPVRLQRTYEQYF. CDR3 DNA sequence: TGTGCCAGCAGCCCAGTCCGACTACAGAGGACCTACGAGCAGTACTTC.

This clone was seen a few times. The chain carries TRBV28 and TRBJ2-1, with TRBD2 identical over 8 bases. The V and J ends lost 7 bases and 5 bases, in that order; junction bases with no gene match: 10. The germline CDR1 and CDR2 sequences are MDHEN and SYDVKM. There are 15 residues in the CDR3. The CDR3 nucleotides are TGTGCCAGCACCCCGGGAGGGGTGACCAACAATGAGCAGTTCTTC. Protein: CASTPGGVTNNEQFF.

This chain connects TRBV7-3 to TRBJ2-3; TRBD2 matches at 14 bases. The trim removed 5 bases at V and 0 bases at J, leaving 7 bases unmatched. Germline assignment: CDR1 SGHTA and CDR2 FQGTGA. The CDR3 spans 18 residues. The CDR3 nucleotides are TGTGCCAGCAGCGGGGGGACTAGCGGGAGTCCGAGCACAGATACGCAGTATTTT. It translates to CASSGGTSGSPSTDTQYF.

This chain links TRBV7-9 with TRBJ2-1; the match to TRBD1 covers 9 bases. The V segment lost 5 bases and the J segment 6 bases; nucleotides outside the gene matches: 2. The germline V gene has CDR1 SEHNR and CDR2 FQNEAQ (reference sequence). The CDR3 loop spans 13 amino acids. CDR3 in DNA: TGTGCCAGCAGCGCGGACAGGGGCAATGAGCAGTTCTTC. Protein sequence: CASSADRGNEQFF.

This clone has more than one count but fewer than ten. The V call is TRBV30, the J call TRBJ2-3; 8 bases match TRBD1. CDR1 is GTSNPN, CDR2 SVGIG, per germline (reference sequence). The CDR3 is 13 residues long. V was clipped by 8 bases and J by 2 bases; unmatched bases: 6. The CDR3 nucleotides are TGTGCCCACAGGGGGATCAACACAGATACGCAGTATTTT. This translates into CAHRGINTDTQYF.

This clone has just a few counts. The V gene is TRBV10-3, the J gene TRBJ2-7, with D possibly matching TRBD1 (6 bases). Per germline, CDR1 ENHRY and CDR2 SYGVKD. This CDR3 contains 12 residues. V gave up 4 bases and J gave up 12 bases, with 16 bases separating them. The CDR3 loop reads CAISVDRTPPYF. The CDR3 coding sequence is TGTGCCATCAGTGTTGACAGGACCCCTCCGTACTTC.

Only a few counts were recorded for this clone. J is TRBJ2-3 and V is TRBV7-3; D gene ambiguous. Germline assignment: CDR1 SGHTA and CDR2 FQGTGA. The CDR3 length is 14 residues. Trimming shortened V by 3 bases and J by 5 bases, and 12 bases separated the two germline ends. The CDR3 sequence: CASSLGPHVDTQYF. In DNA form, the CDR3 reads TGTGCCAGCAGCTTGGGCCCTCATGTAGATACGCAGTATTTT.

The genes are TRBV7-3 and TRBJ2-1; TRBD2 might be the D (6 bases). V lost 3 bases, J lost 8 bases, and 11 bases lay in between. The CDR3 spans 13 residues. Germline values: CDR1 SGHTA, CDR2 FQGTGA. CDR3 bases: TGTGCCAGCAGCTTTTCGGGCGGGGATGAGCAGTTCTTC. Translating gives CASSFSGGDEQFF. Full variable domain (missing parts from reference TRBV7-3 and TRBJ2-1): GAGVSQTPSNKVTEKGKYVELRCDPISGHTALYWYRQSLGQGPEFLIYFQGTGAADDSGLPNDRFFAVRPEGSVSTLKIQRTERGDSAVYLCASSFSGGDEQFFGPGTRLTVL.

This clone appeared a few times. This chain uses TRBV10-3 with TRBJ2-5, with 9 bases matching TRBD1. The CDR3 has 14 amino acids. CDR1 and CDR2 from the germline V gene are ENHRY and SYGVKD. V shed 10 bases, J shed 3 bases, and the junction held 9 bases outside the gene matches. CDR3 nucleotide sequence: TGTGCCACCGGGACAGGGAGGGGAGAAGAGACCCAGTACTTC. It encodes CATGTGRGEETQYF.

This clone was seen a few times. In nucleotides, the CDR3 is TGTGCCAGCAGGATAGGACTAGCGGGTCACGGGGAGCTGTTTTTT. This gives the protein CASRIGLAGHGELFF. The rearrangement links TRBV2 to TRBJ2-2, with 11 bases matching TRBD2. The CDR3 is 15 residues long. CDR1 is SNHLY, CDR2 FYNNEI, per germline. Trimming took 6 bases from V and 7 from J; bases not matched to a gene: 7.

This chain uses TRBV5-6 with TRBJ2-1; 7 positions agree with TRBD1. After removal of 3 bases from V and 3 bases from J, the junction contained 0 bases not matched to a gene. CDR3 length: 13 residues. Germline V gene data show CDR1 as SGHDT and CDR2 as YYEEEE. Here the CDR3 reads CASSWDSYNEQFF. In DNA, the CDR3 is TGTGCCAGCAGCTGGGACAGCTACAATGAGCAGTTCTTC.

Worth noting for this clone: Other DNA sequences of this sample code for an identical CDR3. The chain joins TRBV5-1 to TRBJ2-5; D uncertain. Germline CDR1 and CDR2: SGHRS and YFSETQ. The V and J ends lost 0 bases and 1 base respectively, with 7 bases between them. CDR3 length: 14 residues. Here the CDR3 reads CASSLVPGQETQYF. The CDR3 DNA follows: TGCGCCAGCAGCTTGGTCCCGGGCCAAGAGACCCAGTACTTC.

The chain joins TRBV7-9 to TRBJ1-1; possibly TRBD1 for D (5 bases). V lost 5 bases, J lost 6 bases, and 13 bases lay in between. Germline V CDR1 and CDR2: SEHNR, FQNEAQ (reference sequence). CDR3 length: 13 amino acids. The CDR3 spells CASSPGLGSEAFF. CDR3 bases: TGTGCCAGCAGCCCAGGGTTAGGGTCTGAAGCTTTCTTT.